This TCR beta chain comes out of a study of blood T cell repertoires in COVID-19. Looking at the study overall: Material from acute and convalescent COVID-19 was sourced from the United States, Italy and Spain. Sources were T cells, B-cell-depleted T cells, or PBMCs; the material itself was cDNA or gDNA.

In the original workflow: Estimation of nucleated cell counts was performed using reference gene primer amplification. Here immunoSEQ multiplex PCR was the method, and the copy in TCRdb shows in-frame clones only, minus some. D and trimming come from the DNA, and the V and J calls and clone size come from that table. The table records some 80,000 clones, 79% of them present only once. The V and J ends lost 6 bases and 5 bases, in that order; junction bases with no gene match: 12. The germline gives CDR1 MNHEY, CDR2 SMNVEV (reference sequence). CDR3 size: 16 residues. Specimen: peripheral blood. The genes are TRBV27 and TRBJ2-7; 11 bases are shared with TRBD2. The sequence was obtained from a woman of 80 years or more with active or convalescent COVID-19. CDR3 sequence (DNA): TGTGCCAGCAGCCACTTCGGGCTAGCGGGAGGTGACGAGCAGTACTTC. It encodes CASSHFGLAGGDEQYF.